This is a list of T cell receptor beta chains from one sample in a study of T cell responses to AZD1222 COVID-19 vaccine. TCRdb's copy holds only in-frame clones and misses some; the assay was immunoSEQ multiplex PCR. The sample has about 88,000 clones; 92% are singletons. The material sequenced was peripheral blood, taken on day 0 of AZD1222 vaccination. These receptor sequences come from an adult in good health. CDR3s include the opening cysteine and the closing phenylalanine or tryptophan. The D gene is left open where the match is weak. Where a row states a size, it is once, few, many or the class of an expanded clone; other rows omit it.

TRBJ2-7 | TRBV28 | - | once | CASSRGGDSSYEQYF | TGTGCCAGCAGTCGAGGGGGGGACAGCTCCTACGAGCAGTACTTC
TRBJ2-3 | TRBV7-2 | TRBD2 | - | CASSPRSSGSSGTQYF | TGTGCCAGCAGCCCCCGGAGTAGCGGGAGTTCCGGTACGCAGTATTTT
TRBJ2-4 | TRBV5-1 | TRBD1 | - | CASSPRQGAADIQYF | TGCGCCAGCAGCCCCCGACAGGGAGCGGCGGACATTCAGTACTTC
TRBJ1-2 | TRBV18 | TRBD1 | - | CASSPAAGGVSNYGYTF | TGTGCCAGCTCACCAGCGGCAGGGGGCGTCTCTAACTATGGCTACACCTTC
TRBJ1-2 | TRBV5-6 | TRBD1 | - | CASSEAGGARTF | TGTGCCAGCAGCGAGGCAGGGGGCGCGAGGACCTTC
TRBJ2-7 | TRBV9 | TRBD2 | - | CASSVVASGYEQYF | TGTGCCAGCAGCGTAGTGGCTAGCGGCTACGAGCAGTACTTC
TRBJ2-7 | TRBV7-9 | - | - | CASQSASYEQYF | TGTGCCAGCCAGTCAGCGTCCTACGAGCAGTACTTC
TRBJ1-6 | TRBV19 | - | - | CASSDAGISGSPLHF | TGTGCCAGTAGTGATGCGGGAATCTCTGGTTCACCCCTCCACTTT
TRBJ1-1 | TRBV5-1 | - | - | CASSLRGDAEAFF | TGCGCCAGCAGCTTGAGGGGGGATGCTGAAGCTTTCTTT
TRBJ2-1 | TRBV7-3 | - | - | CASSLERSGYNEQFF | TGTGCCAGCAGCTTAGAACGGAGCGGTTACAATGAGCAGTTCTTC
TRBJ2-1 | TRBV10-1 | TRBD1 | - | CASSEGGQRRDEQFF | TGCGCCAGCAGTGAGGGGGGACAGCGGCGCGATGAGCAGTTCTTC
TRBJ1-5 | TRBV2 | - | - | CASSEQGYPNQPQHF | TGTGCCAGCAGTGAACAGGGTTACCCCAATCAGCCCCAGCATTTT
TRBJ2-1 | TRBV7-3 | - | - | CASSLHSGSSYNEQFF | TGTGCCAGCAGCTTACACAGTGGGAGCTCCTACAATGAGCAGTTCTTC
TRBJ1-2 | TRBV10-3 | - | - | CAVGGVKNYGYTF | TGTGCCGTAGGAGGAGTAAAAAACTATGGCTACACCTTC
TRBJ2-5 | TRBV3-1/TRBV3-2 | TRBD1 | - | CASSQDFVGQPYF | TGTGCCAGCAGCCAAGATTTCGTGGGACAGCCTTACTTC
TRBJ2-2 | TRBV29-1 | - | - | CSVHGQTNTGELFF | TGCAGCGTCCACGGACAGACGAACACCGGGGAGCTGTTTTTT
TRBJ1-4 | TRBV2 | TRBD1 | once | CASSGPTGAGEKLFF | TGTGCCAGCAGTGGACCGACAGGGGCTGGGGAAAAACTGTTTTTT
TRBJ2-6 | TRBV4-3 | TRBD1 | - | CASSQQGAPGANVLTF | TGCGCCAGCAGCCAACAGGGGGCGCCTGGGGCCAACGTCCTGACTTTC
TRBJ2-7 | TRBV7-2 | TRBD1 | - | CASSPQGAYTYEQYF | TGTGCCAGCAGCCCGCAGGGGGCATATACCTACGAGCAGTACTTC
TRBJ2-7 | TRBV9 | TRBD2 | once | CASSPQTSGAYEQYF | TGTGCCAGCAGCCCCCAGACTAGCGGAGCATACGAGCAGTACTTC
TRBJ2-1 | TRBV4-2 | - | - | CASSPGGGSYNEQFF | TGTGCCAGCAGCCCAGGAGGGGGCTCCTACAATGAGCAGTTCTTC
TRBJ1-1 | TRBV10-3 | - | - | CAISESPVDNTEAFF | TGTGCCATCAGTGAGTCGCCAGTAGATAACACTGAAGCTTTCTTT